The text below deals with one TCR beta chain. Its specificity is unknown. This sample is drawn from a study of T-cell memory formation after mild COVID-19. Study overall: TCR clusters were mostly confined to one donor each. Whole-study results and caveats: Among clones peaking at day 37 in the second wave, SARS-CoV-2 specificity remained unconfirmed. Day 15 to 85 contracting clones showed balanced CD4/CD8; day 15 to 37 expanders favored CD4+. Mainly CM and EM harbored the contracting CD4+ clones; mainly EMRA harbored the CD8+ ones.

MiXCR, run by TCRdb on the 5' RACE reads, gives a single entry per CDR3 protein. The sample yields hundreds of thousands of distinct CDR3 sequences, 24% seen once. The germline V gene encodes CDR1 DFQATT and CDR2 SNEGSKA (reference sequence). V was clipped by 0 bases and J by 11 bases, with 16 bases between them. This CDR3 is 14 amino acids long. This clonotype was obtained from an adult woman who had mild COVID-19 (a few samples of this study predate the infection). Cell type and time point are not known. The chain joins TRBV20-1 to TRBJ1-4; TRBD1 might be the D (6 bases). The sample was PBMCs or a T cell subset sorted from them (not recorded which). This CDR3 reads CSARDPTKGGKLFF. CDR3 nucleotides: TGCAGTGCTAGAGATCCGACGAAAGGGGGGAAACTGTTTTTT.